The 27 T cell receptor beta chains presented below share a single source sample, sequenced in a study of OX40 agonist ivuxolimab in advanced cancers. Here immunoSEQ multiplex PCR was the method, and the copy in TCRdb shows in-frame clones only, minus some. The sample lists 65,000 to 95,000 clones, about 83% seen once, with around 0.76% in the top ten. This material consisted of CD4+ or CD8+ T cells sorted from blood, taken in a trial of the OX40 agonist ivuxolimab. The origin of the receptors is an adult with an advanced solid tumor such as melanoma, head and neck, liver or kidney cancer.

This sequence joins TRBV6-4 and TRBJ1-2, with TRBD1 matching over 9 bases. The CDR3 has 14 residues. V gave up 0 bases and J gave up 8 bases; unmatched junction bases: 4. Germline loops: CDR1 MRHNA, CDR2 SNTAGT. CDR3 nucleotides: TGTGCCAGCAGTGACTCCACGACAGGGGGAGGCTACACCTTC. Translation gives CASSDSTTGGGYTF.

The chain combines TRBV5-4 with TRBJ1-1; 7 bases are a match to TRBD1. The germline gives CDR1 SGHNT, CDR2 YYREEE (reference sequence). The CDR3 covers 15 residues. Trimming removed 0 bases from V and 0 bases from J; junction bases left unmatched: 2. In nucleotides, the CDR3 is TGTGCCAGCAGCTTGGGAGGGGGCATGAACACTGAAGCTTTCTTT. Amino acids: CASSLGGGMNTEAFF.

In its sample, this clone was seen a few times. This rearrangement joins TRBV7-9 to TRBJ1-5, with 8 positions matching TRBD1. Germline V CDR1 and CDR2: SEHNR, FQNEAQ (reference sequence). Trimming cost V 4 bases and J 8 bases; bases outside gene matches: 4. The CDR3 runs to 13 residues. This chain's CDR3 is CASSYQDREPQHF. DNA of the CDR3: TGTGCCAGCAGCTACCAGGACAGGGAGCCCCAGCATTTT.

This clone was seen only a few times. This rearrangement joins TRBV6-1 to TRBJ1-2, with D maybe TRBD1 (5 bases). Germline V gene lookup returns CDR1 MNHNS and CDR2 SASEGT. The germline V and J ends were trimmed by 6 bases and 9 bases, with 20 bases remaining between them. The CDR3 spans 14 residues. The CDR3 bases are TGTGCCAGCAGCAGGGACGGGTCTGAGGGGAGCTACACCTTC. Translating it yields CASSRDGSEGSYTF.

The gene calls are TRBV19 and TRBJ2-7; no clear D. V was pared by 10 bases and J by 0 bases, with 7 bases between. This CDR3 is 11 amino acids long. Germline CDR1 reads LNHDA; CDR2 reads SQIVND (reference sequence). For the CDR3, the DNA is TGTGCCACGTCAACCTCCTACGAGCAGTACTTC. Translated, it gives CATSTSYEQYF.

The chain uses TRBV7-2 and TRBJ1-3, with 8 nucleotides matching TRBD1. V lost 5 bases and J lost 0; bases outside the gene matches: 6. Germline loops: CDR1 SGHTA, CDR2 FQGNSA. The CDR3 has 16 amino acids. The CDR3 is CASSLTGALSGNTIYF. The CDR3, as DNA: TGTGCCAGCAGCCTGACAGGGGCCCTCTCTGGAAACACCATATATTTT. Variable domain in full (rest from reference TRBV7-2 and TRBJ1-3): GAGVSQSPSNKVTEKGKDVELRCDPISGHTALYWYRQSLGQGLEFLIYFQGNSAPDKSGLPSDRFSAERTGGSVSTLTIQRTQQEDSAVYLCASSLTGALSGNTIYFGEGSWLTVV.

This rearrangement joins TRBV30 to TRBJ1-1, with D possibly matching TRBD1 (5 bases). Per germline, CDR1 GTSNPN and CDR2 SVGIG (reference sequence). Trimming shortened V by 2 bases and J by 4 bases, and 17 bases separated the two germline ends. The CDR3 extends over 15 amino acids. In nucleotides, the CDR3 is TGTGCCTGGAGTCTCCAGGGTGGTGGTGGCACTGAAGCTTTCTTT. This sequence encodes CAWSLQGGGGTEAFF.

The count of this clone is one. The chain employs TRBV5-6 and TRBJ1-2, with D tentatively TRBD1 (6 bases). V gave up 4 bases and J gave up 5 bases, with 6 bases separating them. The CDR3 contains 11 residues. Germline V CDR1 and CDR2: SGHDT, YYEEEE. CDR3 bases: TGTGCCAGCAGCCAGGGGTATGGCTACACCTTC. It yields the protein CASSQGYGYTF.

The chain employs TRBV6-1 and TRBJ2-1, with no clear D. The V end lost 5 bases, the J end lost 5 bases, and 10 bases lay between the germline ends. Germline CDR1 is MNHNS and CDR2 is SASEGT. The CDR3 contains 13 residues. CDR3 protein: CASSNTRNNEQFF. The CDR3 nucleotides read TGTGCCAGCAGTAACACACGGAACAATGAGCAGTTCTTC.

This rearrangement joins TRBV5-1 to TRBJ2-5, with 11 bases lining up with TRBD2. Per the germline V gene, CDR1 is SGHRS and CDR2 is YFSETQ. V lost 4 bases and J lost 5; bases outside the gene matches: 4. The CDR3 consists of 14 residues. DNA for the CDR3: TGCGCCAGCAGCCTTAGCGGGGGGGCGGAGACCCAGTACTTC. Encoded protein: CASSLSGGAETQYF.

This chain connects TRBV5-5 to TRBJ2-7, with 7 bases lining up with TRBD1. This CDR3 is 13 amino acids long. J was trimmed by 3 bases and V by 2 bases; bases with no gene match: 2. Germline values: CDR1 SGHKS, CDR2 YYEKEE (reference sequence). This CDR3 is CASSLQGNYEQYF. The CDR3 DNA follows: TGTGCCAGCAGCTTACAGGGGAACTACGAGCAGTACTTC. Combining the CDR3 with reference TRBV5-5 and TRBJ2-7 gives the whole variable domain DAGVTQSPTHLIKTRGQQVTLRCSPISGHKSVSWYQQVLGQGPQFIFQYYEKEERGRGNFPDRFSARQFPNYSSELNVNALLLGDSALYLCASSLQGNYEQYFGPGTRLTVT.

The chain is built from TRBV23-1 and TRBJ2-1; TRBD1 agrees at 7 bases. TRBV23-1 is sorted into the ORF group, with uncertain function. The CDR3 loop spans 16 amino acids. The ends lost 3 bases at V and 4 bases at J; junction bases unmatched: 9. The CDR3 DNA is TGCGCCAGCAGTCAGGGACAGAGGCCCCAATACAATGAGCAGTTCTTC. This gives the protein CASSQGQRPQYNEQFF.

The chain is built from TRBV11-1 and TRBJ1-1; D might be TRBD1 (5 bases). Germline V gene lookup returns CDR1 SGHAT and CDR2 FQDESV (reference sequence). Trimming cost V 8 bases and J 0 bases, with 10 bases left between them. The CDR3 runs to 13 residues. The chain's CDR3 is CASYDSMNTEAFF. The CDR3 region has the DNA TGTGCCAGCTATGACAGCATGAACACTGAAGCTTTCTTT. The whole variable domain, filled in from reference TRBV11-1 and TRBJ1-1, reads EAEVAQSPRYKITEKSQAVAFWCDPISGHATLYWYRQILGQGPELLVQFQDESVVDDSQLPKDRFSAERLKGVDSTLKIQPAELGDSAMYLCASYDSMNTEAFFGQGTRLTVV.

A note on this clone: The junction and the germline gene differ at one end; a read error may be behind it. V usage is TRBV27 and J usage is TRBJ2-5; TRBD2 is a possible D gene (5 bases). The length of the CDR3 is 11 residues. In germline, CDR1 is MNHEY, CDR2 SMNVEV (reference sequence). In nucleotides, the CDR3 is TGTGCCTCGGGTGGTAGGGAGACCCAGCACTTC. This codes for CASGGRETQHF.

Of note for this clone: This CDR3 is also generated by other DNA sequences in the sample. The chain employs TRBV5-1 and TRBJ2-5; D is perhaps TRBD2 (5 bases). Germline loops: CDR1 SGHRS, CDR2 YFSETQ. The CDR3 consists of 14 residues. Trimming stripped 0 bases from V and 5 bases from J, with 11 bases between. The CDR3 bases are TGCGCCAGCAGCTTGGAAAGGCCGGGGGAGACCCAGTACTTC. Its protein product is CASSLERPGETQYF.

The chain is built from TRBV5-1 and TRBJ2-3; perhaps D is TRBD1 or TRBD2 (5 bases each). Trimming stripped 4 bases from V and 0 bases from J, with 12 bases between. This CDR3 region has 15 residues. The germline V gene encodes CDR1 SGHRS and CDR2 YFSETQ. As DNA, the CDR3 is TGCGCCAGCAGCCCGGGGCAGAAAAGCACAGATACGCAGTATTTT. Amino acid sequence: CASSPGQKSTDTQYF.

The chain has TRBV6-5 and TRBJ1-2; D gene uncertain. The V and J ends lost 0 bases and 0 bases respectively, with 5 bases between them. The CDR3 extends over 14 amino acids. CDR1 is MNHEY and CDR2 is SVGAGI in the germline V gene. The CDR3 is CASSYSVTNYGYTF. The CDR3 DNA is TGTGCCAGCAGTTACTCGGTGACTAACTATGGCTACACCTTC.

This chain links TRBV21-1 with TRBJ1-5. TRBV21-1 is deemed a pseudogene. This CDR3 is 19 amino acids long. The CDR3 sequence: CASSTLGTHLCGSNQPQHF. The CDR3 bases are TGTGCCAGCAGCACTTTGGGGACCCACCTTTGCGGTAGCAATCAGCCCCAGCATTTT.

V gene TRBV2 combines with J gene TRBJ1-2; D ambiguous. With 9 bases removed from V and 4 bases from J, the gap between germline ends came to 9 bases. CDR1 and CDR2 (germline): SNHLY, FYNNEI. The CDR3 loop spans 11 amino acids. The CDR3 spells CASQEAYGYTF. As DNA, the CDR3 is TGTGCCAGTCAGGAGGCCTATGGCTACACCTTC.

The chain has TRBV4-1 and TRBJ1-2; D is uncertain. Germline V gene data show CDR1 as MGHRA and CDR2 as YSYEKL. This CDR3 is 15 amino acids long. Trimming left V 1 base short and J 1 base short, with 10 bases between. The CDR3, as DNA: TGCGCCAGCAGCCAAGCACAGCTGATTAACTATGGCTACACCTTC. This gives the protein CASSQAQLINYGYTF.

The chain combines TRBV5-1 with TRBJ2-5, with TRBD1 matching over 10 bases. V gave up 4 bases and J gave up 4 bases; unmatched junction bases: 7. CDR3 size: 15 residues. The germline gives CDR1 SGHRS, CDR2 YFSETQ. CDR3 in DNA: TGCGCCAGCAGCACTCCGACAGGGGGCCGAGAGACCCAGTACTTC. Translated: CASSTPTGGRETQYF.

The V gene is TRBV30, the J gene TRBJ1-5, with D possibly matching TRBD1 (6 bases). There are 13 residues in the CDR3. Germline V gives CDR1 GTSNPN, CDR2 SVGIG (reference sequence). V lost 3 bases and J 6 bases, leaving 12 bases between the germline ends. The CDR3 is CAWRQGQIQPQHF. In DNA, the CDR3 is TGTGCCTGGAGACAGGGACAAATTCAGCCCCAGCATTTT.

The J gene is TRBJ1-3, the V gene TRBV4-3, with TRBD1 identical over 10 bases. The CDR3 is made up of 14 amino acids. Germline assignment: CDR1 LGHNA and CDR2 YSLEER. Germline trimming cut 4 bases from V and 8 bases from J; bases unmatched to any gene: 5. CDR3 sequence reads: CASSPGTGEHTIYF. The CDR3 bases are TGCGCCAGCAGCCCGGGGACAGGGGAACACACCATATATTTT.

V usage is TRBV18 and J usage is TRBJ1-5, with TRBD1 identical over 7 bases. The V and J ends lost 6 bases and 0 bases, in that order; junction bases with no gene match: 8. This CDR3 has 16 residues. The germline CDR1 and CDR2 sequences are KGHSH and LQKENI. CDR3 coding DNA: TGTGCCAGCTCCCCGGGACAGTTAACTAGCAATCAGCCCCAGCATTTT. Its protein product is CASSPGQLTSNQPQHF.

The chain links TRBV6-1 to TRBJ2-7, with a weak D call TRBD2 (7 bases). Trimming took 6 bases from V and 3 from J, leaving 12 bases between them. There are 13 residues in the CDR3. Germline V gene sequence: CDR1 MNHNS, CDR2 SASEGT. The CDR3: CASSKGGGYEQYF. The CDR3 DNA follows: TGTGCCAGCAGCAAGGGGGGGGGCTACGAGCAGTACTTC.

The genes are TRBV4-1 and TRBJ1-3, with D perhaps matching TRBD1 (5 bases). CDR1 is MGHRA, CDR2 YSYEKL, per germline. V was trimmed by 3 bases and J by 3 bases, leaving 15 bases between them. The CDR3 runs 16 residues. CDR3: CASSQAGLRGGNTIYF. As DNA, the CDR3 is TGCGCCAGCAGCCAGGCGGGACTCCGCGGTGGAAACACCATATATTTT.

This chain links TRBV10-1 with TRBJ2-5; unclear D gene. CDR3 length: 13 residues. The germline V and J ends were trimmed by 0 bases and 5 bases, with 7 bases remaining between them. CDR1 is WNHNN and CDR2 is SYGVQD in the germline V gene (reference sequence). The DNA of the CDR3 is TGCGCCAGCAGTGAGTCCCCGAGTGAGACCCAGTACTTC. Translated, it gives CASSESPSETQYF.